The rows below give T cell receptor beta chains drawn from one sample of a study of blood T cell repertoires in COVID-19. Here immunoSEQ multiplex PCR was the method, and the copy in TCRdb shows in-frame clones only, minus some. The sample has more than 95,000 clones; about 88% are singletons. Material: peripheral blood. The receptor set was obtained from a human donor in a cohort sampled during active COVID-19. CDR3s include the opening cysteine and the closing phenylalanine or tryptophan. D genes are given only for firm matches. Not every row has a clone size; where given, it reads once, few, many or a size class.

v_call	clone_size	d_call	j_call	cdr3_aa	cdr3_nt
TRBV5-6	once	NA	TRBJ1-6	CASSGGFTGSPLHF	TGTGCCAGCAGCGGCGGTTTTACGGGTTCACCCCTCCACTTT
TRBV19	NA	TRBD1	TRBJ2-2	CASITPGGTGELFF	TGTGCCAGTATTACCCCAGGGGGCACCGGGGAGCTGTTTTTT
TRBV6-2/TRBV6-3	NA	NA	TRBJ2-3	CASSYSTSTDTQYF	TGTGCCAGCAGTTACTCGACTAGCACAGATACGCAGTATTTT
TRBV9	once	TRBD2	TRBJ2-5	CASMGGEETQYF	TGTGCCAGCATGGGGGGGGAAGAGACCCAGTACTTC
TRBV7-3	NA	NA	TRBJ2-5	CASSLLGGETQYF	TGTGCCAGCAGCTTACTCGGAGGGGAGACCCAGTACTTC
TRBV10-3	NA	TRBD1	TRBJ1-2	CAIRDVVETGDGYTF	TGTGCCATCAGAGACGTGGTGGAGACAGGGGATGGCTACACCTTC
TRBV5-4	NA	TRBD2	TRBJ2-2	CASSLLTSSGELFF	TGTGCCAGCAGCTTGCTGACTAGCTCCGGGGAGCTGTTTTTT
TRBV6-6	NA	NA	TRBJ1-1	CASSYVDRKNTEAFF	TGTGCCAGCAGTTACGTGGACAGAAAAAACACTGAAGCTTTCTTT
TRBV4-1	NA	NA	TRBJ2-1	CASSQTPRRLTDEQFF	TGCGCCAGCAGCCAAACCCCTCGGAGGCTTACGGATGAGCAGTTCTTC
TRBV3-1/TRBV3-2	NA	TRBD1	TRBJ2-7	CASSQEGGEDRGTYEQYF	TGTGCCAGCAGCCAAGAGGGGGGCGAGGACAGGGGCACCTACGAGCAGTACTTC
TRBV6-4	NA	NA	TRBJ1-3	CASSGYWGRGSGNTIYF	TGTGCCAGCAGTGGCTATTGGGGAAGGGGGTCTGGAAACACCATATATTTT
TRBV7-9	NA	NA	TRBJ2-5	CASSPARDQETQYF	TGTGCCAGCAGCCCGGCCAGGGACCAAGAGACCCAGTACTTC
TRBV5-1	NA	TRBD1	TRBJ2-3	CASSSGQGGTDTQYF	TGCGCCAGCAGCAGCGGACAGGGAGGCACAGATACGCAGTATTTT
TRBV29-1	NA	TRBD1	TRBJ2-7	CSVVERGLLEQYF	TGCAGCGTTGTTGAGAGGGGGCTCTTGGAGCAGTACTTC
TRBV7-9	once	TRBD2	TRBJ2-1	CASSPPSGGSRNEQFF	TGTGCCAGCAGCCCTCCTAGCGGGGGCAGTAGGAATGAGCAGTTCTTC
TRBV5-1	once	TRBD2	TRBJ2-7	CASSLARMLSGRAREQYF	TGCGCCAGCAGCTTGGCCCGGATGCTGAGCGGGAGGGCCAGGGAGCAGTACTTC
TRBV28	few	NA	TRBJ2-6	CASSFSQGSSGANVLTF	TGTGCCAGCAGTTTTAGCCAGGGATCCTCTGGGGCCAACGTCCTGACTTTC
TRBV29-1	NA	TRBD1	TRBJ2-7	CSARTGSHEQYF	TGCAGCGCAAGGACAGGGTCCCACGAGCAGTACTTC
TRBV5-4	few	TRBD2	TRBJ2-7	CASSSLAGGPHEQYF	TGTGCCAGCAGCTCGTTAGCGGGAGGGCCCCACGAGCAGTACTTC
TRBV7-9	NA	TRBD2	TRBJ2-5	CASSPGLAETQYF	TGTGCCAGCAGCCCCGGACTAGCGGAGACCCAGTACTTC
TRBV11-3	NA	NA	TRBJ2-1	CASSGSSYNEQFF	TGTGCCAGCAGCGGGAGCTCCTACAATGAGCAGTTCTTC
TRBV7-7	NA	NA	TRBJ1-1	CASSPRVDTEAFF	TGTGCTAGCAGCCCCAGGGTTGACACTGAAGCTTTCTTT
TRBV3-1/TRBV3-2	NA	TRBD1	TRBJ2-1	CASMSGARGNNEQFF	TGTGCCAGCATGTCTGGGGCCAGGGGGAACAATGAGCAGTTCTTC
TRBV3-1/TRBV3-2	NA	NA	TRBJ2-3	CASSQTTGTSTDTQYF	TGTGCCAGCAGCCAAACGACCGGGACTAGCACAGATACGCAGTATTTT
TRBV2	few	NA	TRBJ2-7	CASSEALLAAGEQYF	TGTGCCAGCAGTGAAGCGCTCTTGGCAGCGGGCGAGCAGTACTTC
TRBV5-1	NA	TRBD1	TRBJ2-5	CASSLGGTGAQETQYF	TGCGCCAGCAGCTTGGGGGGGACAGGGGCGCAAGAGACCCAGTACTTC
TRBV2	NA	NA	TRBJ1-5	CASRDRAGISNQPQHF	TGTGCCAGCAGGGACCGGGCAGGGATAAGCAATCAGCCCCAGCATTTT
TRBV15	few	NA	TRBJ1-1	CATSRDRVGEAFF	TGTGCCACCAGCAGAGACCGGGTTGGTGAAGCTTTCTTT
TRBV19	NA	NA	TRBJ2-3	CASSDAGDTQYF	TGTGCCAGTAGCGACGCGGGAGATACGCAGTATTTT
TRBV7-8	once	TRBD1	TRBJ2-1	CASSSGGQQYNEQFF	TGTGCCAGCAGCTCAGGGGGACAGCAATACAATGAGCAGTTCTTC
TRBV11-2	NA	NA	TRBJ1-2	CASSLDRGSGYTF	TGTGCCAGCAGCTTAGACAGGGGTTCTGGCTACACCTTC
TRBV6-5	NA	NA	TRBJ2-2	CASSWVGVNTGELFF	TGTGCCAGCAGTTGGGTCGGGGTGAACACCGGGGAGCTGTTTTTT
TRBV7-3	NA	NA	TRBJ2-3	CASSPGGDTQYF	TGTGCCAGCAGCCCCGGAGGAGATACGCAGTATTTT
TRBV27	NA	NA	TRBJ2-7	CASRVFPREQYF	TGTGCCAGCAGAGTCTTTCCGAGGGAGCAGTACTTC
TRBV7-2	NA	TRBD1	TRBJ2-1	CASSLDRVSYNEQFF	TGTGCCAGCAGCTTGGACAGGGTCTCCTACAATGAGCAGTTCTTC
TRBV5-8	NA	NA	TRBJ2-7	CASSFLEQYF	TGTGCCAGCAGCTTCCTCGAGCAGTACTTC
TRBV16	few	TRBD1	TRBJ1-1	CASSRQGDIVNTEAFF	TGTGCCAGCAGCCGACAGGGGGATATCGTGAACACTGAAGCTTTCTTT
TRBV29-1	once	TRBD2	TRBJ2-1	CSVVAGSSYNEQFF	TGCAGCGTTGTAGCGGGGAGCTCCTACAATGAGCAGTTCTTC
TRBV5-5	NA	NA	TRBJ1-5	CASSYGQTNQPQHF	TGTGCCAGCAGCTATGGACAGACCAATCAGCCCCAGCATTTT
TRBV6-4	NA	TRBD1	TRBJ1-2	CASSDWTGTGVGYTF	TGTGCCAGCAGTGACTGGACCGGGACAGGGGTCGGCTACACCTTC
TRBV7-2	NA	TRBD2	TRBJ2-7	CASSPGLVSYEQYF	TGTGCCAGCAGCCCCGGACTAGTCTCCTACGAGCAGTACTTC
TRBV28	NA	NA	TRBJ1-2	CASSTTGYGYTF	TGTGCCAGCAGCACAACAGGGTATGGCTACACCTTC
TRBV3-1/TRBV3-2	NA	NA	TRBJ1-6	CASSQWDGLNSPLHF	TGTGCCAGCAGCCAGTGGGACGGACTAAATTCACCCCTCCACTTT
TRBV15	NA	NA	TRBJ2-3	CATSRAGSTDTQYF	TGTGCCACCAGCAGAGCGGGGAGCACAGATACGCAGTATTTT
TRBV7-2	NA	NA	TRBJ2-5	CASSPGRGWETQYF	TGTGCCAGCAGCCCCGGACGGGGGTGGGAGACCCAGTACTTC
TRBV9	NA	NA	TRBJ2-7	CASSASATAISYEQYF	TGTGCCAGCAGCGCCTCCGCGACAGCCATTTCCTACGAGCAGTACTTC
TRBV2	NA	TRBD2	TRBJ2-5	CASRGGLAGGSETQYF	TGTGCCAGCAGGGGGGGACTAGCGGGCGGATCAGAGACCCAGTACTTC
TRBV11-3	NA	TRBD2	TRBJ2-2	CASSLDLLAGTTGELFF	TGTGCCAGCAGCTTAGATCTGCTAGCGGGCACCACCGGGGAGCTGTTTTTT
TRBV6-5	NA	TRBD1	TRBJ1-5	CASSSDRYQPQHF	TGTGCCAGCAGTTCGGACAGGTACCAGCCCCAGCATTTT
TRBV28	NA	TRBD2	TRBJ2-5	CASSQLAEQETQYF	TGTGCCAGCAGTCAACTAGCGGAACAAGAGACCCAGTACTTC
TRBV28	NA	NA	TRBJ1-2	CASSLRGTHYGYTF	TGTGCCAGCAGTTTAAGAGGAACCCACTATGGCTACACCTTC
TRBV7-9	few	TRBD2	TRBJ2-1	CASRSGSGSSGEQFF	TGTGCCAGCAGATCGGGAAGCGGGAGTAGCGGGGAGCAGTTCTTC
TRBV5-1	NA	NA	TRBJ2-2	CASSLEGLDTGELFF	TGCGCCAGCAGCTTGGAGGGGTTAGACACCGGGGAGCTGTTTTTT
TRBV7-2	NA	NA	TRBJ1-1	CASSLTGTNTEAFF	TGTGCCAGCAGCCTGACCGGGACAAACACTGAAGCTTTCTTT